Listed here is a single T cell receptor (beta chain). The antigen remains unidentified. There are 14 residues in the CDR3. From germline, CDR1 is SGHTA and CDR2 FQGNSA. V dropped 2 bases and J dropped 2 bases, with 9 bases sitting between them. The data stem from a study of T cell repertoires in cytomegalovirus infection. Findings of the study overall: Carriers of CMV plus the relevant HLA were identified by cumulative public TCR beta family frequency.

Each CDR3 protein is one row after TCRdb ran MiXCR on the reads. The sample contains some 150,000 distinct CDR3 sequences, about a quarter of which appear only once. The chain is built from TRBV7-2 and TRBJ1-1; TRBD1 is a possible D gene (5 bases). This receptor was identified in a human donor in good health (CMV status not recorded). Some clones in this sample may be carry-over from other donors' samples. The sequenced sample was PBMCs. The chain's CDR3 is CASSLSGFNTEAFF. The CDR3 DNA is TGTGCCAGCAGCTTATCAGGGTTTAACACTGAAGCTTTCTTT.